The 26 T cell receptor beta chains presented below share a single source sample, sequenced in a study of OX40 agonist ivuxolimab in advanced cancers. Measured with immunoSEQ multiplex PCR; TCRdb has only the in-frame clones, and not every one. This repertoire shows roughly 70,000 clones, more than 75% found once; its top ten account for 0.35% to 0.5%. Sequencing was performed on CD4+ or CD8+ T cells sorted from blood, taken in a trial of the OX40 agonist ivuxolimab. The receptors originated from an adult with an advanced solid tumor such as melanoma, head and neck, liver or kidney cancer.

The rearrangement links TRBV7-6 to TRBJ1-1; no clear D gene. The V gene's germline CDR1 is SGHVS and CDR2 FNYEAQ. This CDR3 comprises 12 residues. Trimming took 1 base from V and 7 from J, leaving 7 bases between them. CDR3 bases: TGTGCCAGCAGCTTAGTAGACAATGAAGCTTTCTTT. Translated: CASSLVDNEAFF.

This chain connects TRBV7-8 to TRBJ1-1, with 11 positions matching TRBD1. The ends lost 5 bases at V and 5 bases at J; junction bases unmatched: 4. The CDR3 extends over 14 amino acids. Germline V lookup: CDR1 SGHVS, CDR2 FQNEAQ. CDR3 amino acids: CASSPGQGATEAFF. The CDR3 DNA reads as TGTGCCAGCAGCCCAGGACAGGGGGCAACTGAAGCTTTCTTT.

V is TRBV19 and J is TRBJ2-1, with D hard to call. Germline CDR1 is LNHDA and CDR2 is SQIVND (reference sequence). This CDR3 has 16 residues. Trimming took 3 bases from V and 4 from J, leaving 16 bases between them. The CDR3 spells CASSMVRTVGYNEQFF. CDR3 nucleotide sequence: TGTGCCAGTAGTATGGTAAGGACGGTGGGTTACAATGAGCAGTTCTTC.

The V gene is TRBV30, the J gene TRBJ2-7; TRBD1 aligns across 11 bases. This CDR3 spans 16 amino acids. J was trimmed by 3 bases and V by 0 bases; bases with no gene match: 7. Germline values: CDR1 GTSNPN, CDR2 SVGIG (reference sequence). Here the CDR3 DNA reads TGTGCCTGGAGTGTACTGGACAGGGGGCTAGGCTACGAGCAGTACTTC. It encodes CAWSVLDRGLGYEQYF.

By sample share, this clone is medium-sized. The genes are TRBV7-2 and TRBJ2-7; D may be TRBD1 (5 bases). This CDR3 has 15 residues. The germline gives CDR1 SGHTA, CDR2 FQGNSA. The V end lost 1 base, the J end lost 2 bases, and 12 bases lay between the germline ends. CDR3 region: CASSLEGVKTYEQYF. In nucleotides, the CDR3 is TGTGCCAGCAGCTTAGAAGGGGTGAAAACCTACGAGCAGTACTTC.

The chain joins TRBV6-5 to TRBJ2-7; tentative D call: TRBD1 (5 bases). Germline lookup yields CDR1 MNHEY and CDR2 SVGAGI. Trimming removed 4 bases from V and 11 bases from J, with 12 bases in between. There are 11 residues in the CDR3. The CDR3 here is CASSSLQQEYF. The CDR3, as DNA: TGTGCCAGCAGTTCCCTCCAACAGGAGTACTTC.

The chain combines TRBV18 with TRBJ1-2, with D perhaps TRBD1 (6 bases). From germline, CDR1 is KGHSH and CDR2 LQKENI. The V gene lost 6 bases and the J gene lost 4 bases, with 15 bases spanning the gap. The CDR3 runs to 14 residues. CDR3 in DNA: TGTGCCAGCTCGCTAGAACACAGGGCCTATGGCTACACCTTC. This encodes CASSLEHRAYGYTF.

The J gene is TRBJ2-7, the V gene TRBV10-3; 9 bases match TRBD1. The CDR3 is 14 residues long. Germline loops: CDR1 ENHRY, CDR2 SYGVKD. V lost 6 bases to trimming and J lost 4 bases; unmatched junction nucleotides: 7. The CDR3 region is CAISSGTGWYEQYF. Written as DNA, the CDR3 is TGTGCCATCAGCTCCGGGACAGGGTGGTACGAGCAGTACTTC.

The V gene is TRBV5-1, the J gene TRBJ2-5, with 11 bases lining up with TRBD1. The DNA end is a closer match to TRBJ2-7, so the J assignment may be wrong. In germline, CDR1 is SGHRS, CDR2 YFSETQ. The length of the CDR3 is 15 residues. CDR3 sequence (DNA): TGCGCCAGCAGCCGGACAGGGGGCGCCTATTACGAGCAGTACTTC. Encoded protein: CASSRTGGAYYEQYF.

The chain joins TRBV28 to TRBJ2-3; D is possibly TRBD2 (6 bases). Germline lookup yields CDR1 MDHEN and CDR2 SYDVKM. There are 17 residues in the CDR3. The V and J ends lost 7 bases and 1 base respectively, with 21 bases between them. The chain's CDR3 is CASTHRGLQLRTDTQYF. The CDR3 bases are TGTGCCAGCACTCATCGGGGACTCCAGCTACGCACAGATACGCAGTATTTT.

This clone was detected once. The CDR3 region has the DNA TGTGCCAGCAGTCCCAGCGGAGCGGGGGGGCCTGGCACAGATACGCAGTATTTT. Its translation is CASSPSGAGGPGTDTQYF. This chain links TRBV28 with TRBJ2-3, with 10 bases lining up with TRBD2. The CDR3 sequence is 18 residues long. V lost 5 bases to trimming and J lost 1 base; unmatched junction nucleotides: 12. Germline lookup yields CDR1 MDHEN and CDR2 SYDVKM.

V is TRBV5-6 and J is TRBJ2-1, with D possibly being TRBD1 (6 bases). Trimming pared 4 bases from V and 4 bases from J, leaving 15 bases between. The CDR3 is 15 residues long. Germline values: CDR1 SGHDT, CDR2 YYEEEE. CDR3 loop: CASSPGTLSYNEQFF. The CDR3 bases are TGTGCCAGCAGCCCCGGGACACTTAGTTACAATGAGCAGTTCTTC.

The chain couples TRBV5-6 to TRBJ2-1, with a tentative D call TRBD2 (6 bases). This CDR3 spans 13 amino acids. Germline loops: CDR1 SGHDT, CDR2 YYEEEE. V gave up 2 bases and J gave up 9 bases, with 12 bases separating them. CDR3 region: CASSFGREPEQFF. The DNA of the CDR3 is TGTGCCAGCAGCTTTGGGCGGGAACCTGAGCAGTTCTTC.

The rearrangement links TRBV28 to TRBJ2-5; unclear D gene. The CDR3 sequence is 13 residues long. Per the germline V gene, CDR1 is MDHEN and CDR2 is SYDVKM. V lost 5 bases and J lost 10, with 17 bases in between. The CDR3: CASSLTGLFHQYF. In DNA, the CDR3 is TGTGCCAGCAGTCTTACCGGCCTTTTTCACCAGTACTTC.

The rearrangement joins TRBV18 to TRBJ2-7, with D maybe TRBD1 (6 bases). The germline V and J ends were trimmed by 2 bases and 2 bases, with 13 bases remaining between them. The CDR3 totals 15 residues. Germline CDR1 is KGHSH and CDR2 is LQKENI. CDR3 sequence reads: CASSPSVTGPYEQYF. CDR3 nucleotides: TGTGCCAGCTCACCAAGTGTGACAGGCCCCTACGAGCAGTACTTC.

This rearrangement joins TRBV29-1 to TRBJ1-1; D unresolved. Deletions cut 6 bases from V and 4 bases from J, with 15 bases between. The CDR3 totals 13 residues. CDR1 is SQVTM and CDR2 is ANQGSEA in the germline V gene. CDR3: CSVNHRDPTEAFF. CDR3 bases: TGCAGCGTGAACCATAGGGATCCCACTGAAGCTTTCTTT.

This clone was recorded a few times. This sequence joins TRBV10-1 and TRBJ2-5, with D maybe TRBD1 (5 bases). V gave up 9 bases and J gave up 1 base, with 12 bases separating them. The CDR3 sequence is 13 residues long. Germline CDR1 WNHNN, CDR2 SYGVQD (reference sequence). This CDR3 reads CASTNTGQETQYF. The DNA for the CDR3 is TGCGCCAGTACTAACACAGGCCAAGAGACCCAGTACTTC.

V usage is TRBV28 and J usage is TRBJ1-2, with D unclear. V dropped 6 bases and J dropped 2 bases, with 13 bases sitting between them. There are 14 residues in the CDR3. Germline V gene data show CDR1 as MDHEN and CDR2 as SYDVKM. The CDR3 bases are TGTGCCAGCAGCCCATCGGGGATAAACTATGGCTACACCTTC. As protein: CASSPSGINYGYTF.

The rearrangement uses TRBV2 and TRBJ1-4; 9 bases fit TRBD1. V gave up 7 bases and J gave up 8 bases; unmatched junction bases: 8. The length of the CDR3 is 14 residues. Germline loops: CDR1 SNHLY, CDR2 FYNNEI. Written as DNA, the CDR3 is TGTGCCAGCAACCGGGACAGGGCGACGGAAAAACTGTTTTTT. It translates to CASNRDRATEKLFF.

This chain links TRBV7-2 with TRBJ2-2; D gene ambiguous. Trimming pared 3 bases from V and 0 bases from J, leaving 17 bases between. CDR3 size: 18 residues. Germline values: CDR1 SGHTA, CDR2 FQGNSA. The CDR3 reads CASSLGHAGRANTGELFF. The DNA of the CDR3 is TGTGCCAGCAGCTTGGGTCACGCAGGACGCGCGAACACCGGGGAGCTGTTTTTT.

This clone came up once. The rearrangement joins TRBV28 to TRBJ1-2; D remains unclear. Trimming cost V 2 bases and J 4 bases, with 11 bases left between them. The germline V gene has CDR1 MDHEN and CDR2 SYDVKM. The CDR3 runs 14 residues. Written as DNA, the CDR3 is TGTGCCAGCAGTTTAGGCGGACGGGGCTATGGCTACACCTTC. It yields the protein CASSLGGRGYGYTF.

The rearrangement joins TRBV7-2 to TRBJ2-2, with no clear D. Trimming stripped 6 bases from V and 5 bases from J, with 10 bases between. In germline, CDR1 is SGHTA, CDR2 FQGNSA. The CDR3 covers 13 residues. This CDR3 reads CASRTVGTGELFF. The CDR3 DNA is TGTGCCAGCAGGACGGTTGGAACCGGGGAGCTGTTTTTT. The variable domain in full, completed from reference TRBV7-2 and TRBJ2-2, reads GAGVSQSPSNKVTEKGKDVELRCDPISGHTALYWYRQSLGQGLEFLIYFQGNSAPDKSGLPSDRFSAERTGGSVSTLTIQRTQQEDSAVYLCASRTVGTGELFFGEGSRLTVL.

This chain uses TRBV2 with TRBJ2-7; D is tentatively TRBD1 or TRBD2 (5 bases each). Between the trimmed V and J ends, which lost 4 bases and 2 bases, there was a span of 18 bases. CDR3 length: 16 amino acids. Germline CDR1 and CDR2: SNHLY and FYNNEI. The CDR3 spells CASSAASWGKTYEQYF. CDR3 coding DNA: TGTGCCAGCAGTGCCGCGAGTTGGGGGAAAACCTACGAGCAGTACTTC.

CDR3 sequence reads: CASSPWLIPSSGNEQFF. CDR3 coding DNA: TGTGCCAGCAGCCCATGGTTGATTCCGTCTTCGGGGAATGAGCAGTTCTTC. This chain connects TRBV11-2 to TRBJ2-1; maybe TRBD2 (5 bases). This CDR3 contains 17 residues. The germline V and J ends were trimmed by 5 bases and 7 bases, with 24 bases remaining between them. Germline loops: CDR1 SGHAT, CDR2 FQNNGV.

This clone was recorded a few times. The rearrangement links TRBV23-1 to TRBJ2-3; the D call may be TRBD1 or TRBD2 (5 bases each). TRBV23-1 is flagged as an ORF with uncertain function. The CDR3 consists of 16 residues. Trimming left V 3 bases short and J 4 bases short, with 17 bases between. The CDR3 loop is CASSHLPGRISDTQYF. The CDR3 nucleotides read TGCGCCAGCAGTCACCTTCCGGGACGGATCTCAGATACGCAGTATTTT.

The chain carries TRBV9 and TRBJ2-2; no clear D gene. The CDR3 loop spans 15 amino acids. CDR1 is SGDLS, CDR2 YYNGEE, per germline. The V end was cut by 7 bases, the J end by 0 bases, with 13 bases between. The CDR3 protein is CASGKVFSNTGELFF. CDR3 nucleotides: TGTGCCAGCGGGAAAGTGTTCTCGAACACCGGGGAGCTGTTTTTT.